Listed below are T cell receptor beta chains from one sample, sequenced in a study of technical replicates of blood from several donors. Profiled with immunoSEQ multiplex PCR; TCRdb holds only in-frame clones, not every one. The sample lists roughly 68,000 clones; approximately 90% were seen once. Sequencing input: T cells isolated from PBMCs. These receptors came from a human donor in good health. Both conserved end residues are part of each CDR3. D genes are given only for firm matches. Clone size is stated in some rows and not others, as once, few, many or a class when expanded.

TGTGCCAGCAGCTTAGCATCTCGGGACGGACTATACGAGCAGTACTTC,CASSLASRDGLYEQYF,TRBV7-8,TRBJ2-7,NA,16,NA
TGTGCCAGCACGGGGGGCAAGGACTATGGCTACACCTTC,CASTGGKDYGYTF,TRBV27,TRBJ1-2,NA,13,NA
TGTGCCAGTAGTATAGGGGACAGTAGCTCCTACGAGCAGTACTTC,CASSIGDSSSYEQYF,TRBV19,TRBJ2-7,TRBD1,15,once
TGTGCCAGCAGTAAAAAGGACAGGGAAGTGCCAAACTATGGCTACACCTTC,CASSKKDREVPNYGYTF,TRBV2,TRBJ1-2,TRBD1,17,NA
TGTGCCAGCAGCCGGCAGGTGCTCGACACCGGGGAGCTGTTTTTT,CASSRQVLDTGELFF,TRBV28,TRBJ2-2,NA,15,NA
TGTGCCAGCTCGCTCAGCTCCTACAATGAGCAGTTCTTC,CASSLSSYNEQFF,TRBV27,TRBJ2-1,NA,13,NA
TGTGCCAGCAGGGAGATCTTCGGAAACACCATATATTTT,CASREIFGNTIYF,TRBV11-2,TRBJ1-3,NA,13,NA
TGTGCCAGCAGCCCGAGAGGGACTAGCGGGAGGATATCCTACAATGAGCAGTTCTTC,CASSPRGTSGRISYNEQFF,TRBV7-9,TRBJ2-1,TRBD2,19,NA
TGTGCCATCAGTGCCACGGACATCTCCTACGAGCAGTACTTC,CAISATDISYEQYF,TRBV10-3,TRBJ2-7,NA,14,NA
TGTGCCAGCAGTTTACCCTATACAGGGATGACTGAAGCTTTCTTT,CASSLPYTGMTEAFF,TRBV28,TRBJ1-1,NA,15,NA
TGTGCCAGCAGTTCCACCTGGGAGGAAATGAACACTGAAGCTTTCTTT,CASSSTWEEMNTEAFF,TRBV28,TRBJ1-1,NA,16,NA
TGTGCCAGCAGCTTAGCGCGAGAGCTATACGAGCAGTACTTC,CASSLARELYEQYF,TRBV7-8,TRBJ2-7,NA,14,NA
TGTGCCAGTAGCCACGGACAGACGAACACCGGGGAGCTGTTTTTT,CASSHGQTNTGELFF,TRBV19,TRBJ2-2,NA,15,NA
TGCGCCAGCAGCTGGGACACCCGCTTCAGCTCCTACGAGCAGTACTTC,CASSWDTRFSSYEQYF,TRBV5-1,TRBJ2-7,NA,16,once
TGTGCCAGAGAACCTAGCGGGAGTCCCACAGATACGCAGTATTTT,CAREPSGSPTDTQYF,TRBV2,TRBJ2-3,TRBD2,15,NA
TGTGCCAGCAGTGAATTGACTTTAAGCTCCTACGAGCAGTACTTC,CASSELTLSSYEQYF,TRBV6-1,TRBJ2-7,NA,15,NA
TGCGCCAGCAGTGAGTCGAGCGGGACCCACAATGAGCAGTTCTTC,CASSESSGTHNEQFF,TRBV10-1,TRBJ2-1,TRBD2,15,NA
TGCAGTGCGGGACTTCAGGAAGCTTTCTTT,CSAGLQEAFF,TRBV20-1,TRBJ1-1,NA,10,NA
TGTGCCAGCAGCAATCCTGCGAGCTCCTACAATGAGCAGTTCTTC,CASSNPASSYNEQFF,TRBV7-2,TRBJ2-1,NA,15,NA
TGTGCCAGCAGTCAGAAGGACAGGGACGGCTATGGCTACACCTTC,CASSQKDRDGYGYTF,TRBV6-5,TRBJ1-2,TRBD1,15,once
TGTGCCACCAGCAGAGGTTCCGGGACAGGGGTCGAAAAACTGTTTTTT,CATSRGSGTGVEKLFF,TRBV15,TRBJ1-4,TRBD1,16,once
TGTGCCAGCAGCTTAGGGAGCACCTACGAGCAGTACTTC,CASSLGSTYEQYF,TRBV7-8,TRBJ2-7,NA,13,few
TGCGCCAGCAGCTTGGGACAGACCTACACCGGGGAGCTGTTTTTT,CASSLGQTYTGELFF,TRBV5-1,TRBJ2-2,NA,15,few
TGTGCCAGCAGCCAAGGCCCTAGCGGCTCCTACGAGCAGTACTTC,CASSQGPSGSYEQYF,TRBV14,TRBJ2-7,TRBD2,15,NA
TGTGCCAGCAGTGCCTGGACAGGCTCTGGAAACACCATATATTTT,CASSAWTGSGNTIYF,TRBV6-1,TRBJ1-3,TRBD1,15,NA
TGTGCCAGCAGCTTAAGGGACAGGGGACACGAGCAGTACTTC,CASSLRDRGHEQYF,TRBV11-3,TRBJ2-7,TRBD1,14,NA
TGTGCCAGTAGTATCTCAGGGGGAACTAGCGGATTACGATCCTACGAGCAGTACTTC,CASSISGGTSGLRSYEQYF,TRBV19,TRBJ2-7,NA,19,NA